Each of the 5 T cell receptor beta chains below was sequenced from the same sample in a study of T-cell memory formation after mild COVID-19. Using its own MiXCR run on the 5' RACE reads, TCRdb lists one record per CDR3 protein. Here the sample spans a few hundred thousand distinct CDR3 sequences, 16% being singletons. The sample was PBMCs or a T cell subset sorted from them (not recorded which). These receptors were taken from a man between 18 and 29 years old who had mild COVID-19 (a few samples of this study predate the infection). Cell type and time point are not known.

CDR3 amino acids: CSVGPAGVTYEQYF. CDR3 nucleotide sequence: TGCAGCGTTGGTCCAGCGGGGGTTACCTACGAGCAGTACTTC. This sequence joins TRBV29-1 and TRBJ2-7, with 8 bases identical to TRBD2. Unmatched junction bases numbered 7, after V lost 4 bases and J lost 2 bases. Per the germline V gene, CDR1 is SQVTM and CDR2 is ANQGSEA. CDR3 length: 14 amino acids.

This chain links TRBV4-1 with TRBJ2-3; D is possibly TRBD1 or TRBD2 (6 bases each). The ends were cut back, 4 bases at V and 2 bases at J, with 16 bases in the middle. The germline gives CDR1 MGHRA, CDR2 YSYEKL. The CDR3 has 16 amino acids. CDR3 coding DNA: TGCGCCAGCAGCCGGTCAGGGGCGGGACACACAGATACGCAGTATTTT. Protein: CASSRSGAGHTDTQYF.

The V call is TRBV18, the J call TRBJ2-3; D remains ambiguous. Trimming removed 3 bases at V and 4 bases at J, with 5 bases between. From germline, CDR1 is KGHSH and CDR2 LQKENI. The CDR3 spans 12 residues. DNA of the CDR3: TGTGCCAGCTCACCGTCGTCAGATACGCAGTATTTT. This codes for CASSPSSDTQYF. Looking up the rest from reference TRBV18 and TRBJ2-3 gives the full variable domain: NAGVMQNPRHLVRRRGQEARLRCSPMKGHSHVYWYRQLPEEGLKFMVYLQKENIIDESGMPKERFSAEFPKEGPSILRIQQVVRGDSAAYFCASSPSSDTQYFGPGTRLTVL.

The table lists this clonotype with a few counts. The V call is TRBV5-1, the J call TRBJ2-5, with 12 bases that match TRBD1. There are 17 residues in the CDR3. CDR1 is SGHRS, CDR2 YFSETQ, per germline. Trimming cost V 4 bases and J 5 bases; bases outside gene matches: 12. The CDR3: CASSRKPGQGAGETQYF. In DNA form, the CDR3 reads TGCGCCAGCAGCCGTAAACCGGGACAGGGGGCCGGGGAGACCCAGTACTTC.

The chain carries TRBV6-5 and TRBJ1-6, with a possible D match to TRBD1 (6 bases). The germline V gene encodes CDR1 MNHEY and CDR2 SVGAGI. The length of the CDR3 is 15 residues. V lost 6 bases and J 1 base, leaving 10 bases between the germline ends. CDR3 sequence: CASRRQVSYNSPLHF. The CDR3 DNA reads as TGTGCCAGCAGGAGACAGGTTTCCTATAATTCACCCCTCCACTTT.